This T cell receptor beta chain was identified during a study of T-cell memory formation after mild COVID-19. Study-wide background: Each donor largely had its own TCR clusters.

For this clonotype: The antigen remains undetermined.

Researchers used 5'RACE with constant-segment primers to make TCR alpha and TCR beta cDNA libraries that carry sample barcodes and UMIs. Each CDR3 protein is one row after TCRdb ran MiXCR on the 5' RACE reads. The sample carries about 320,000 distinct CDR3 sequences, 14% recorded once. The trim removed 2 bases at V and 2 bases at J, leaving 7 bases unmatched. Per the germline V gene, CDR1 is SGHRS and CDR2 is YFSETQ. CDR3 length: 16 residues. Study results and limitations: Some clones that responded were present in memory (sampled pre-infection), which suggests cross-reactive memory joined. The study found balanced CD4/CD8 in clones contracting day 15 to 85 and a CD4+ lean in later expanders.

The sequence was collected from a young man who had mild COVID-19 (a few samples of this study predate the infection). Cell type and time point are not known. Sequencing used PBMCs or a T cell subset sorted from them (not recorded which). The chain is built from TRBV5-1 and TRBJ2-3, with 8 bases that match TRBD1. CDR3 in amino acids: CASSLTGTGVTDTQYF. The CDR3 DNA follows: TGCGCCAGCAGCTTAACCGGGACAGGTGTCACAGATACGCAGTATTTT.